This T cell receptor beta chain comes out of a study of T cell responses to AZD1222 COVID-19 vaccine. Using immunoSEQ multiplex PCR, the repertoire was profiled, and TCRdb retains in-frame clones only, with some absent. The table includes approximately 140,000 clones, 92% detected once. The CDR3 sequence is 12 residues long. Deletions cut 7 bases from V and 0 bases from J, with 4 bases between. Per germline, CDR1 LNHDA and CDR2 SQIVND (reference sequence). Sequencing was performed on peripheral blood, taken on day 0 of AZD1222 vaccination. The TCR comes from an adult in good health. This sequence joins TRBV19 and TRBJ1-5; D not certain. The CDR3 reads CASNLSNQPQHF. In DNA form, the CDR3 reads TGTGCCAGTAATCTTAGCAATCAGCCCCAGCATTTT.